This TCR beta chain originates from a study of blood T cell repertoires in COVID-19. Study as a whole: The United States, Italy and Spain provided the acute and convalescent COVID-19 samples. Sample material is recorded as cDNA or gDNA derived from T cells, B-cell-depleted T cells, or PBMCs.

The method was immunoSEQ multiplex PCR; TCRdb's version includes in-frame clones alone and lacks a portion of them. This table holds some 300,000 clones, roughly 88% found once. Germline-derived CDR1 and CDR2 are SNHLY and FYNNEI. The CDR3 runs 17 residues. J gave up 6 bases and V 4 bases, and 13 bases lay outside the gene matches. Source material: peripheral blood. The rearrangement uses TRBV2 and TRBJ1-4; the match to TRBD1 covers 8 bases. This sequence originates from a woman under 40 who had recovered from COVID-19. The CDR3 DNA follows: TGTGCCAGCAGTGTCTCAGTGTCCCCGACAGGGGATGAAAAACTGTTTTTT. Protein: CASSVSVSPTGDEKLFF.